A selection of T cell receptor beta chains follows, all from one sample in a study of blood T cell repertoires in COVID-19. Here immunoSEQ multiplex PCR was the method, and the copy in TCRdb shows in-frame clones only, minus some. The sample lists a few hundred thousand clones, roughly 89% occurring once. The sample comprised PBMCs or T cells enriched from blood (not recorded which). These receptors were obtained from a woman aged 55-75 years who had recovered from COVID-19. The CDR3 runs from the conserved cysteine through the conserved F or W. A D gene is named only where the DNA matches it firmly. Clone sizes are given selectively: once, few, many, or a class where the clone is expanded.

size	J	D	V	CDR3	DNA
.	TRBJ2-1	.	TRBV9	CASSVEDSRYNEQFF	TGTGCCAGCAGCGTAGAGGACAGTAGATACAATGAGCAGTTCTTC
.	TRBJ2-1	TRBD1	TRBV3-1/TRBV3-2	CASSQDINRGSSLCFF	TGTGCCAGCAGCCAAGATATTAACAGGGGGTCATCGTTATGTTTCTTC
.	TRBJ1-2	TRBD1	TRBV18	CASSPPTGGYGYTF	TGTGCCAGCTCACCACCGACAGGGGGCTATGGCTACACCTTC
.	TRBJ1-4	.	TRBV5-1	CASSLGRGEEKLFF	TGCGCCAGCAGCTTAGGCAGGGGAGAAGAAAAACTGTTTTTT
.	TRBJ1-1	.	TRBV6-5	CASSPPDSYTEAFF	TGTGCCAGCAGTCCCCCCGACAGCTACACTGAAGCTTTCTTT
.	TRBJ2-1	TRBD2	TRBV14	CASNPGLAGEQFF	TGTGCCAGCAACCCGGGACTAGCGGGTGAGCAGTTCTTC
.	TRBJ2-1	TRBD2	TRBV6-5	CASTPTSGNNEQFF	TGTGCCAGCACTCCGACTAGCGGGAACAATGAGCAGTTCTTC
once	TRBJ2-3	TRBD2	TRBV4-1	CASSQRGGDTDTQYF	TGCGCCAGCAGCCAACGCGGGGGGGACACAGATACGCAGTATTTT
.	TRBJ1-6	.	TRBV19	CASSIWGGYSPLHF	TGTGCCAGTAGTATCTGGGGGGGGTATTCACCCCTCCACTTT
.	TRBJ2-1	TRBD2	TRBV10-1	CASTDSGMSRNEQFF	TGCGCCAGCACCGATAGCGGGATGTCGAGAAATGAGCAGTTCTTC
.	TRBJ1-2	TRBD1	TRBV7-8	CASRPTPGTGSGPYGYTF	TGTGCCAGCAGACCCACCCCCGGGACAGGATCGGGACCTTATGGCTACACCTTC
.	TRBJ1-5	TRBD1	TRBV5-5	CASSLDVLGGFNQPQHF	TGTGCCAGCAGCTTGGATGTATTAGGGGGCTTCAATCAGCCCCAGCATTTT
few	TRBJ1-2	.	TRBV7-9	CASSSGDGRHYGYTF	TGTGCCAGCAGCTCCGGGGATGGGAGACACTATGGCTACACCTTC
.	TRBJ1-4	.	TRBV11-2	CASSFSGGEKLFF	TGTGCCAGCAGCTTTTCAGGAGGGGAAAAACTGTTTTTT
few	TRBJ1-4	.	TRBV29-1	CSVGLTATNEKLFF	TGCAGCGTTGGGCTGACAGCAACTAATGAAAAACTGTTTTTT
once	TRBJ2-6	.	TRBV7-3	CASSLKSGAGANVLTF	TGTGCCAGCAGCTTAAAGTCCGGGGCTGGGGCCAACGTCCTGACTTTC
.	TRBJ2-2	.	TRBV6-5	CASNGANTGELFF	TGTGCCAGCAACGGGGCGAACACCGGGGAGCTGTTTTTT
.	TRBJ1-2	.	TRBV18	CASSNRYGYTF	TGTGCCAGCTCAAATCGGTATGGCTACACCTTC
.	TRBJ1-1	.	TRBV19	CASSILYEVTEAFF	TGTGCCAGTAGTATACTATATGAAGTCACTGAAGCTTTCTTT
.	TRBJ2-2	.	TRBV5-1	CASSSMNTGELFF	TGCGCCAGCAGCTCCATGAACACCGGGGAGCTGTTTTTT
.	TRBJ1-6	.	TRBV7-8	CASSRSDLNSPLHF	TGTGCCAGCAGCCGGAGTGACTTGAATTCACCCCTCCACTTT
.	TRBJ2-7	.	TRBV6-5	CASSYPPGVEQYF	TGTGCCAGCAGTTACCCGCCGGGGGTCGAGCAGTACTTC
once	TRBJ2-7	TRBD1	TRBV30	CAWSVRGQGAYEQYF	TGTGCCTGGAGTGTACGTGGACAGGGGGCCTACGAGCAGTACTTC
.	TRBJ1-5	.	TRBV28	CASSLVGLYQPQHF	TGTGCCAGCAGTTTGGTGGGACTCTATCAGCCCCAGCATTTT
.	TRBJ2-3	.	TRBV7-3	CASSVKGRGAGDTQYF	TGTGCCAGCAGCGTCAAGGGGCGGGGAGCGGGAGATACGCAGTATTTT
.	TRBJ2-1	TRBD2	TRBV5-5	CASSWILAGGYNEQFF	TGTGCCAGCAGCTGGATACTAGCGGGAGGCTACAATGAGCAGTTCTTC
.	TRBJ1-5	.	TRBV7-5	CARSLVDPGSSNQPQHF	TGTGCCAGAAGCTTAGTCGATCCAGGTTCTAGCAATCAGCCCCAGCATTTT
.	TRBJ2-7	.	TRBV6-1	CASSEIVRGKEQYF	TGTGCCAGCAGTGAAATAGTCCGGGGGAAAGAGCAGTACTTC
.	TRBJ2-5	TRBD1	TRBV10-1	CASSDPMDGQGARETQYF	TGCGCCAGCAGTGATCCCATGGATGGACAGGGGGCTCGGGAGACCCAGTACTTC
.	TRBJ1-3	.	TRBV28	CASSLGGNTIYF	TGTGCCAGCAGTTTAGGCGGAAACACCATATATTTT